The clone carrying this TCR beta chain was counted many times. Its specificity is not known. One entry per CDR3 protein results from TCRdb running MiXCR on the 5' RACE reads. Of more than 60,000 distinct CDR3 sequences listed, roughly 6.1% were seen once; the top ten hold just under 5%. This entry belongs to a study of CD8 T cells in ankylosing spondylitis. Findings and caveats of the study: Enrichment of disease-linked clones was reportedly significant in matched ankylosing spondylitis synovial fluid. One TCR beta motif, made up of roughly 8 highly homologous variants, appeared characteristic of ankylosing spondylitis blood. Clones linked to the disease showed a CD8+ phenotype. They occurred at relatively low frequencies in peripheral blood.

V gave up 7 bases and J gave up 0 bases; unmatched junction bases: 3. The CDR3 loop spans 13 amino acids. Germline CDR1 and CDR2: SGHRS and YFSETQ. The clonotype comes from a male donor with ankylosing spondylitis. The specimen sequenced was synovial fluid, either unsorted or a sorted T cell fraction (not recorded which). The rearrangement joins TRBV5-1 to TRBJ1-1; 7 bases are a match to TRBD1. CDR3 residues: CASAGGMNTEAFF. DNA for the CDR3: TGCGCCAGCGCAGGGGGTATGAACACTGAAGCTTTCTTT.